This is a list of T cell receptor beta chains from one sample in a study of identical twins. TCRdb re-called the 5' RACE reads through MiXCR, storing one row per CDR3 protein. The sample shows about 720,000 distinct CDR3 sequences, over 8.5% of them seen only once. These data also featured in a second study, about yellow fever vaccine responses in identical twins.

The sample consisted of PBMCs. These receptors were obtained from a woman aged 18 to 35 in good health. The CDR3 runs from the conserved cysteine through the conserved F or W. Fields, in order: J gene, clone size, V gene, D gene, CDR3 protein, CDR3 DNA. A D gene is named only where the DNA matches it firmly. The size of a clone is reported for some rows only, either as once, few or many, or as a class for expanded clones.

J: TRBJ2-7; size: few; V: TRBV9; D: -; CDR3: CASSAQPSYEQYF; DNA: TGTGCCAGCAGCGCCCAGCCCTCCTACGAGCAGTACTTC
J: TRBJ2-2; size: -; V: TRBV24-1; D: -; CDR3: CATSTANTGELFF; DNA: TGTGCCACCAGTACGGCGAACACCGGGGAGCTGTTTTTT
J: TRBJ2-3; size: -; V: TRBV5-4; D: TRBD2; CDR3: CASSLLAGENTDTQYF; DNA: TGTGCCAGCAGCTTGCTAGCGGGGGAAAACACAGATACGCAGTATTTT
J: TRBJ2-5; size: -; V: TRBV7-2; D: TRBD2; CDR3: CASSQQRGQQETQYF; DNA: TGTGCCAGCAGCCAGCAGCGGGGGCAACAAGAGACCCAGTACTTC
J: TRBJ2-1; size: -; V: TRBV6-2/TRBV6-3; D: TRBD2; CDR3: CASSPGTSVWNEQFF; DNA: TGTGCCAGCAGCCCCGGGACTAGCGTCTGGAATGAGCAGTTCTTC
J: TRBJ2-7; size: few; V: TRBV2; D: TRBD1; CDR3: CAGKDRPSSYEQYF; DNA: TGTGCCGGCAAGGACAGGCCAAGCTCCTACGAGCAGTACTTC
J: TRBJ2-2; size: few; V: TRBV28; D: -; CDR3: CASSLFQGGELFF; DNA: TGTGCCAGCAGTTTATTCCAGGGGGGGGAGCTGTTTTTT
J: TRBJ2-2; size: -; V: TRBV5-1; D: -; CDR3: CASVRTSNTGELFF; DNA: TGCGCCAGCGTCAGAACCTCGAACACCGGGGAGCTGTTTTTT
J: TRBJ2-2; size: few; V: TRBV6-5; D: -; CDR3: CASSYTGAIGELFF; DNA: TGTGCCAGCAGTTATACAGGAGCGATCGGGGAGCTGTTTTTT
J: TRBJ1-5; size: -; V: TRBV5-5; D: -; CDR3: CASSTRQDSNQPQHF; DNA: TGTGCCAGCAGCACCCGACAAGATAGCAATCAGCCCCAGCATTTT
J: TRBJ2-5; size: many; V: TRBV10-3; D: TRBD1; CDR3: CAISEVSGGAVTQYF; DNA: TGTGCCATCAGTGAGGTCTCAGGGGGCGCGGTAACCCAGTACTTC
J: TRBJ2-6; size: few; V: TRBV6-2/TRBV6-3; D: TRBD2; CDR3: CASTLRGLALSGANVLTF; DNA: TGTGCCAGTACTCTACGGGGACTAGCGCTCTCTGGGGCCAACGTCCTGACTTTC
J: TRBJ2-5; size: few; V: TRBV18; D: TRBD1; CDR3: CASSPEGQGATQYF; DNA: TGTGCCAGCTCACCGGAGGGACAGGGGGCGACCCAGTACTTC
J: TRBJ2-2; size: few; V: TRBV9; D: TRBD1; CDR3: CASSVARTGGGNTGELFF; DNA: TGTGCCAGCAGCGTAGCGAGGACAGGGGGCGGGAACACCGGGGAGCTGTTTTTT
J: TRBJ2-3; size: -; V: TRBV6-5; D: TRBD2; CDR3: CASSYSTGGPTDTQYF; DNA: TGTGCCAGCAGTTACTCGACGGGGGGACCCACAGATACGCAGTATTTT
J: TRBJ2-3; size: few; V: TRBV24-1; D: TRBD1; CDR3: CATSDRTGDSTDTQYF; DNA: TGTGCCACCAGTGACCGGACAGGCGATAGCACAGATACGCAGTATTTT
J: TRBJ2-2; size: few; V: TRBV9; D: TRBD2; CDR3: CASSPGGASGGGNTGELFF; DNA: TGTGCCAGCAGCCCCGGGGGGGCTAGCGGGGGGGGGAACACCGGGGAGCTGTTTTTT
J: TRBJ2-1; size: -; V: TRBV6-2/TRBV6-3; D: TRBD2; CDR3: CASSPVLAGDIEQFF; DNA: TGTGCCAGCAGCCCCGTGTTAGCGGGTGATATTGAGCAGTTCTTC
J: TRBJ2-7; size: few; V: TRBV21-1; D: -; CDR3: CASSKTTPQPIYEQYF; DNA: TGTGCCAGCAGCAAAACTACCCCACAGCCGATATACGAGCAGTACTTC
J: TRBJ2-4; size: few; V: TRBV20-1; D: -; CDR3: CSAGGQAIWAIQYF; DNA: TGCAGTGCTGGGGGGCAGGCGATATGGGCCATTCAGTACTTC
J: TRBJ2-1; size: -; V: TRBV3-1; D: -; CDR3: CASSPHGGRNEQFF; DNA: TGTGCCAGCAGCCCCCATGGGGGGCGCAATGAGCAGTTCTTC
J: TRBJ2-2; size: many; V: TRBV5-5; D: -; CDR3: CASSKPAGGELFF; DNA: TGTGCCAGCAGTAAGCCGGCTGGGGGGGAGCTGTTTTTT
J: TRBJ1-2; size: few; V: TRBV9; D: -; CDR3: CASSAGVYGYTF; DNA: TGTGCCAGCAGCGCAGGGGTCTATGGCTACACCTTC
J: TRBJ2-7; size: few; V: TRBV5-1; D: TRBD1; CDR3: CASSPGTAYISYEQYF; DNA: TGCGCCAGCAGCCCCGGGACAGCCTACATCTCCTACGAGCAGTACTTC
J: TRBJ2-5; size: -; V: TRBV5-6; D: -; CDR3: CASSRPTGQETQYF; DNA: TGTGCCAGCAGCCGTCCTACCGGACAAGAGACCCAGTACTTC
J: TRBJ2-1; size: few; V: TRBV5-1; D: TRBD1; CDR3: CASSFPGQGRLNEQFF; DNA: TGCGCCAGCAGCTTTCCAGGACAGGGACGACTGAATGAGCAGTTCTTC
J: TRBJ2-7; size: -; V: TRBV4-1; D: TRBD2; CDR3: CASSQLAGGNYEQYF; DNA: TGCGCCAGCAGCCAACTAGCGGGAGGAAACTACGAGCAGTACTTC